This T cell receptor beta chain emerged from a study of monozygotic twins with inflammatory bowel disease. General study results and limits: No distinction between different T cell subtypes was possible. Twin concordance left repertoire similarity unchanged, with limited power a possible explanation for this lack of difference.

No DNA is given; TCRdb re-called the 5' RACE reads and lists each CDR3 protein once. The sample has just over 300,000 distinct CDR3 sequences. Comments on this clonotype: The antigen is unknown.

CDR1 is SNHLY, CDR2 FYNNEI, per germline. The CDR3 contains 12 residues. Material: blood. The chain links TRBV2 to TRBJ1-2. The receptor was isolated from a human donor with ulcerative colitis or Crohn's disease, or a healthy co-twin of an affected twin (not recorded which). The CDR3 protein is CASSWLSGGYTF.